The 30 T cell receptor beta chains reported below all come from one sample, sequenced in a study of T cells in Graves' hyperthyroidism and ophthalmopathy. There were TCR beta CDR3 regions amplified from RNA transcripts. The HTBI primer set served for first-round RT-PCR of the TCR CDR3. One entry per CDR3 protein, called by TCRdb with MiXCR from the multiplex PCR reads. Among 550,000 to 700,000 distinct CDR3 sequences listed, around 42% were seen once. The sequencing input was peripheral blood or thyroid tissue (not recorded which). Receptors were obtained from an adult woman with Graves' disease, either hyperthyroidism or ophthalmopathy (not recorded which).

This sequence joins TRBV15 and TRBJ2-5, with 7 bases matching TRBD2. CDR1 is LNHNV, CDR2 YYDKDF, per germline (reference sequence). The CDR3 spans 14 residues. V was pared by 5 bases and J by 2 bases, with 5 bases of the junction left unmatched. The CDR3 nucleotides are TGTGCCACCAGCGTAGAGCGGGGTCAAGAGACCCAGTACTTC. Its translation is CATSVERGQETQYF.

The chain couples TRBV10-3 to TRBJ1-2; D is possibly TRBD1 (6 bases). Germline V gives CDR1 ENHRY, CDR2 SYGVKD. V lost 8 bases to trimming and J lost 2 bases, with 12 bases between them. The CDR3 covers 13 residues. Written as DNA, the CDR3 is TGTGCCATCTCGGTGGACAGCAACTATGGCTACACCTTC. Its protein is CAISVDSNYGYTF.

This clonotype appeared a few times. V is TRBV24-1 and J is TRBJ2-5, with TRBD2 as a possible D gene (6 bases). CDR3 length: 15 residues. V lost 4 bases, J lost 0 bases, and 11 bases lay in between. The germline V gene has CDR1 KGHDR and CDR2 SFDVKD. For the CDR3, the DNA is TGTGCCACCAGTGACCCGGGACTGTACCAAGAGACCCAGTACTTC. Protein product: CATSDPGLYQETQYF.

Details on this clonotype: Mismatch with germline at one junction end may stem from a read error. V is TRBV20-1 and J is TRBJ2-7; D perhaps matches TRBD2 (5 bases). There are 13 residues in the CDR3. Germline V gene sequence: CDR1 DFQATT, CDR2 SNEGSKA (reference sequence). CDR3 DNA: TGCAGTGCTCCGCAGCACGACACCGGGGAGCTGTACTTC. Its translation is CSAPQHDTGELYF.

This clonotype came up many times. The rearrangement links TRBV15 to TRBJ1-2; a weak D match, TRBD1 (6 bases). Trimming removed 1 base from V and 0 bases from J, with 9 bases in between. This CDR3 contains 15 residues. Germline V gene lookup returns CDR1 LNHNV and CDR2 YYDKDF (reference sequence). The CDR3 is CATSRAGQPNYGYTF. In DNA, the CDR3 is TGTGCCACCAGCAGAGCCGGACAGCCTAACTATGGCTACACCTTC.

This clonotype showed up many times. The chain recombines TRBV6-6 with TRBJ2-5; 10 bases are shared with TRBD2. The CDR3 has 14 amino acids. J gave up 7 bases and V 4 bases, and 6 bases lay outside the gene matches. Germline CDR1 is MNHNY and CDR2 is SVGAGI (reference sequence). This CDR3 reads CASSSISGGRTQYF. The CDR3 DNA reads TGTGCCAGCAGTTCGATTAGCGGGGGGAGGACCCAGTACTTC.

In regard to this clonotype: A junction boundary mismatches the germline segment, possibly from a read error. V usage is TRBV7-9 and J usage is TRBJ2-7, with TRBD2 matching 11 bases. Looked up from germline, CDR1 is SEHNR and CDR2 is FQNEAQ (reference sequence). This CDR3 has 10 amino acids. CDR3 nucleotides: TGTGCCAGCAGCTTACGACTAGCGGGATTC. Translated, it gives CASSLRLAGF.

J is TRBJ1-2 and V is TRBV7-9, with D tentatively TRBD1 (6 bases). This CDR3 is 14 amino acids long. The germline V gene has CDR1 SEHNR and CDR2 FQNEAQ (reference sequence). Trimming took off 2 bases at V and 3 bases at J, with 10 bases between the two ends. Here the CDR3 DNA reads TGTGCCAGCAGCTTACAGGGGTTCGACTATGGCTACACCTTC. Translating it yields CASSLQGFDYGYTF.

The genes are TRBV14 and TRBJ1-4, with a tentative D call TRBD1 (6 bases). The CDR3 extends over 15 amino acids. Looked up from germline, CDR1 is SGHDN and CDR2 is FVKESK. Trimming took 0 bases from V and 8 from J, leaving 13 bases between them. CDR3 residues: CASSQEGGTWEKLFF. Here the CDR3 DNA reads TGTGCCAGCAGCCAAGAAGGGGGTACTTGGGAAAAACTGTTTTTT.

The V call is TRBV7-2, the J call TRBJ2-5; D is possibly TRBD1 (5 bases). Between the trimmed V and J ends, which lost 3 bases and 3 bases, there was a span of 8 bases. The CDR3 extends over 13 amino acids. Germline assignment: CDR1 SGHTA and CDR2 FQGNSA. As DNA, the CDR3 is TGTGCCAGCAGCTTGCAGGGAAAAGAGACCCAGTACTTC. This translates into CASSLQGKETQYF.

V is TRBV6-2 or TRBV6-3 and J is TRBJ2-2; a possible D gene is TRBD2 (5 bases). V lost 11 bases to trimming and J lost 1 base, with 14 bases between them. The CDR3 sequence is 14 residues long. CDR1 and CDR2 from the germline V gene are MNHEY and SVGEGT. CDR3 nucleotides: TGTGCCGGACGGGCCGGACTGAACACCGGGGAGCTGTTTTTT. Protein product: CAGRAGLNTGELFF.

This clonotype has at least ten counts. This chain connects TRBV20-1 to TRBJ2-7, with D unresolved. V lost 2 bases and J lost 7, with 18 bases in between. Germline V gene lookup returns CDR1 DFQATT and CDR2 SNEGSKA (reference sequence). CDR3 length: 14 amino acids. Here the CDR3 DNA reads TGCAGTGCTAGACCCAGGATTACGGAAGGAGAGCAGTACTTC. Its protein product is CSARPRITEGEQYF.

This chain's CDR3 is CASSLGRTVTSGANVLTF. DNA of the CDR3: TGTGCCAGCAGCTTAGGGAGGACAGTAACGTCTGGGGCCAACGTCCTGACTTTC. This chain uses TRBV11-2 with TRBJ2-6; tentatively, D is TRBD1 (6 bases). Germline V gene lookup returns CDR1 SGHAT and CDR2 FQNNGV. The CDR3 is made up of 18 amino acids. Trimming removed 1 base from V and 1 base from J, with 14 bases in between.

The table lists this clonotype with many counts. J is TRBJ2-7 and V is TRBV10-3; 10 nucleotides line up with TRBD1. The J segment lost 3 bases and the V segment lost 6 bases, leaving 11 bases of the junction unmatched. This CDR3 contains 16 residues. Germline V gene lookup returns CDR1 ENHRY and CDR2 SYGVKD. The CDR3 spells CAISQKYGTGVYEQYF. The CDR3 DNA reads as TGTGCCATCAGCCAAAAGTACGGGACAGGGGTCTACGAGCAGTACTTC.

V usage is TRBV2 and J usage is TRBJ1-1; 10 bases are a match to TRBD1. Per the germline V gene, CDR1 is SNHLY and CDR2 is FYNNEI. V trimming: 5 bases; J trimming: 0 bases; junction bases outside the gene matches: 6. This CDR3 has 16 amino acids. This CDR3 reads CASSPSGTGVNTEAFF. CDR3 DNA: TGTGCCAGCAGTCCATCCGGGACAGGGGTGAACACTGAAGCTTTCTTT. The variable domain in full, with the rest retrieved from reference TRBV2 and TRBJ1-1, is EPEVTQTPSHQVTQMGQEVILRCVPISNHLYFYWYRQILGQKVEFLVSFYNNEISEKSEIFDDQFSVERPDGSNFTLKIRSTKLEDSAMYFCASSPSGTGVNTEAFFGQGTRLTVV.

The chain couples TRBV5-4 to TRBJ1-4; no reliable D call. Germline V gives CDR1 SGHNT, CDR2 YYREEE (reference sequence). The CDR3 sequence is 17 residues long. With 0 bases removed from V and 2 bases from J, the gap between germline ends came to 14 bases. CDR3 nucleotide sequence: TGTGCCAGCAGCTTGGCGGTGGGGAGGGCGACTAATGAAAAACTGTTTTTT. Encoded protein: CASSLAVGRATNEKLFF.

This clonotype was seen more than once but under ten times. V usage is TRBV20-1 and J usage is TRBJ2-6, with D possibly matching TRBD2 (5 bases). Trimming pared 0 bases from V and 2 bases from J, leaving 11 bases between. The V gene's germline CDR1 is DFQATT and CDR2 SNEGSKA (reference sequence). The CDR3 sequence is 16 residues long. The CDR3 nucleotides are TGCAGTGCTAGAGATTCTGAGGGCGCTGGGGCCAACGTCCTGACTTTC. This sequence encodes CSARDSEGAGANVLTF.

J is TRBJ1-1 and V is TRBV7-2; no clear D. Germline V gene sequence: CDR1 SGHTA, CDR2 FQGNSA. The CDR3 is 14 residues long. The V and J ends lost 2 bases and 4 bases respectively, with 11 bases between them. The CDR3 DNA follows: TGTGCCAGCAGCTTACCGGGTTATGGCACTGAAGCTTTCTTT. Its translation is CASSLPGYGTEAFF.

The rearrangement joins TRBV9 to TRBJ1-1; D is possibly TRBD1 (5 bases). The V and J ends lost 0 bases and 4 bases respectively, with 13 bases between them. The CDR3 is made up of 15 amino acids. In germline, CDR1 is SGDLS, CDR2 YYNGEE. The CDR3 DNA reads as TGTGCCAGCAGCGTAGGCCCAGACGGGGGCACTGAAGCTTTCTTT. Protein product: CASSVGPDGGTEAFF.

This clonotype occurred once. This chain uses TRBV2 with TRBJ1-4; tentatively, D is TRBD1 (6 bases). The CDR3 loop spans 15 amino acids. Germline-derived CDR1 and CDR2 are SNHLY and FYNNEI. V was pared by 5 bases and J by 2 bases, with 12 bases between. As DNA, the CDR3 is TGTGCCAGCAGTTTCAAAGGGGGGACTAATGAAAAACTGTTTTTT. Translating it yields CASSFKGGTNEKLFF.

V usage is TRBV10-2 and J usage is TRBJ1-1; a weak D match, TRBD1 (6 bases). Per the germline V gene, CDR1 is WSHSY and CDR2 is SAAADI. The V end lost 0 bases, the J end lost 1 base, and 9 bases lay between the germline ends. The CDR3 length is 15 residues. The CDR3 protein is CASSESTGKNTEAFF. The CDR3 nucleotides read TGCGCCAGCAGTGAGTCTACAGGGAAGAACACTGAAGCTTTCTTT.

Here the CDR3 reads CASSVRRSSYNEQFF. CDR3 DNA: TGCGCCAGCAGTGTTAGGCGGAGCTCCTACAATGAGCAGTTCTTC. The chain is built from TRBV10-1 and TRBJ2-1; D not resolved. Germline V gene data show CDR1 as WNHNN and CDR2 as SYGVQD (reference sequence). CDR3 length equals 15 residues. Between the trimmed V and J ends, which lost 4 bases and 0 bases, there was a span of 10 bases.

The J gene is TRBJ2-7, the V gene TRBV29-1; 9 bases map to TRBD2. The V segment lost 3 bases and the J segment 0 bases; nucleotides outside the gene matches: 12. The CDR3 sequence is 17 residues long. CDR1 SQVTM and CDR2 ANQGSEA come from the germline V gene. The CDR3 coding sequence is TGCAGCGTTGAGACGAGACTAGCGGCCGGAGACTCCTACGAGCAGTACTTC. Protein sequence: CSVETRLAAGDSYEQYF.

This clonotype was seen more than once but under ten times. V usage is TRBV7-2 and J usage is TRBJ2-7; D possibly corresponds to TRBD2 (6 bases). Germline CDR1 and CDR2: SGHTA and FQGNSA. The V end lost 6 bases, the J end lost 2 bases, and 14 bases lay between the germline ends. The CDR3 extends over 14 amino acids. The CDR3 sequence: CASREGGPTYEQYF. CDR3 sequence (DNA): TGTGCCAGCAGGGAGGGCGGACCCACCTACGAGCAGTACTTC.

The chain uses TRBV5-1 and TRBJ2-7, with TRBD2 identical over 8 bases. Germline lookup yields CDR1 SGHRS and CDR2 YFSETQ. The CDR3 loop spans 15 amino acids. Trimming at V came to 7 bases and at J to 0 bases, leaving 9 bases not matched to a gene. CDR3 in amino acids: CASRGGPVNSYEQYF. Here the CDR3 DNA reads TGCGCCAGCCGGGGGGGGCCTGTAAACTCCTACGAGCAGTACTTC.

This clonotype has ten or more counts. V is TRBV5-1 and J is TRBJ1-2; possibly TRBD1 for D (5 bases). This CDR3 has 13 amino acids. Germline-derived CDR1 and CDR2 are SGHRS and YFSETQ. Trimming removed 4 bases from V and 13 bases from J, with 20 bases in between. The CDR3, as DNA: TGCGCCAGCAGCACGGACGGCCTCGGGGGTTCCACCTTC. Encoded protein: CASSTDGLGGSTF.

This clonotype has ten or more counts. This sequence joins TRBV5-1 and TRBJ1-1; perhaps TRBD1 as D (6 bases). The CDR3 runs to 15 residues. Looked up from germline, CDR1 is SGHRS and CDR2 is YFSETQ. V lost 4 bases to trimming and J lost 7 bases, with 20 bases between them. The CDR3 bases are TGCGCCAGCAGCCTACAGGCGGGGGGCGGCCTTGAAGCTTTCTTT. Translating it yields CASSLQAGGGLEAFF. Filled out from reference TRBV5-1 and TRBJ1-1, the complete variable domain reads KAGVTQTPRYLIKTRGQQVTLSCSPISGHRSVSWYQQTPGQGLQFLFEYFSETQRNKGNFPGRFSGRQFSNSRSEMNVSTLELGDSALYLCASSLQAGGGLEAFFGQGTRLTVV.

The V call is TRBV29-1, the J call TRBJ1-5; TRBD1 might be the D (6 bases). This CDR3 is built from 12 residues. Deletions cut 5 bases from V and 6 bases from J, with 11 bases between. The germline V gene encodes CDR1 SQVTM and CDR2 ANQGSEA. This chain's CDR3 is CSVSTGRQPQHF. The CDR3, as DNA: TGCAGCGTTTCAACAGGGCGTCAGCCCCAGCATTTT.

The sample holds many counts of this clonotype. The chain recombines TRBV4-2 with TRBJ2-5; D uncertain. Trimming cost V 0 bases and J 1 base, with 3 bases left between them. Germline loops: CDR1 LGHNA, CDR2 YNFKEQ. The CDR3 is made up of 13 amino acids. This chain's CDR3 is CASSQEGQETQYF. CDR3 nucleotide sequence: TGTGCCAGCAGCCAAGAAGGCCAAGAGACCCAGTACTTC.

The V and J genes are TRBV7-9 and TRBJ1-2, with 7 bases matching TRBD1. The CDR3 has 13 residues. V was clipped by 6 bases and J by 6 bases; unmatched bases: 7. From germline, CDR1 is SEHNR and CDR2 FQNEAQ (reference sequence). In nucleotides, the CDR3 is TGTGCCAGCAGTCCTGACAGGGCCGATGGCTACACCTTC. Its protein product is CASSPDRADGYTF.